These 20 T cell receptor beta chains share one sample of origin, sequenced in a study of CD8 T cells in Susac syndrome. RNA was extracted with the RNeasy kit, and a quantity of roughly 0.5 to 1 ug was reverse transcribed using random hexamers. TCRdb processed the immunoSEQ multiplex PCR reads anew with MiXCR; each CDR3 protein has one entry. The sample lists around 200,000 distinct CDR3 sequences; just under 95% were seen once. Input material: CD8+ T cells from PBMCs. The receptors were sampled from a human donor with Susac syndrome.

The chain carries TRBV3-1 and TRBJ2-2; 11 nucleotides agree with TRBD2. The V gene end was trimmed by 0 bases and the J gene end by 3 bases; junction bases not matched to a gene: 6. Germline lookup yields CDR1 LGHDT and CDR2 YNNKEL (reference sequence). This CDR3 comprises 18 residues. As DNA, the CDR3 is TGTGCCAGCAGCCAAGAAGGGACTAGCGGAGCATACACCGGGGAGCTGTTTTTT. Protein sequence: CASSQEGTSGAYTGELFF.

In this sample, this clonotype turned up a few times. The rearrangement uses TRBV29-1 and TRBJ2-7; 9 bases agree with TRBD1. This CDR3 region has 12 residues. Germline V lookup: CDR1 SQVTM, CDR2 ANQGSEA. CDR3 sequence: CQAGQGYYEQYF. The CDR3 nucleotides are TGCCAGGCCGGACAGGGGTACTACGAGCAGTACTTC.

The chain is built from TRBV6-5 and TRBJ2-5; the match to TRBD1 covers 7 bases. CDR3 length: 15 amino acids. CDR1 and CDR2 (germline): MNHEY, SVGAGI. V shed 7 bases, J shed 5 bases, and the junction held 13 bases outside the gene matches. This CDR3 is CASTNTLTGTETQYF. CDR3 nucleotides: TGTGCCAGCACCAACACTTTGACAGGGACGGAGACCCAGTACTTC.

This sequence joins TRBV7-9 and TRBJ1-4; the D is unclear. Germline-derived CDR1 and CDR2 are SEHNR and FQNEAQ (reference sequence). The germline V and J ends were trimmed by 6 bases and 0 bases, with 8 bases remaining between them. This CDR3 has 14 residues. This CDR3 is CASSWVATNEKLFF. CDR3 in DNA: TGTGCCAGCAGTTGGGTGGCAACTAATGAAAAACTGTTTTTT. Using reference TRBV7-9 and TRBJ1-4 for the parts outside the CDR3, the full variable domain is DTGVSQNPRHKITKRGQNVTFRCDPISEHNRLYWYRQTLGQGPEFLTYFQNEAQLEKSRLLSDRFSAERPKGSFSTLEIQRTEQGDSAMYLCASSWVATNEKLFFGSGTQLSVL.

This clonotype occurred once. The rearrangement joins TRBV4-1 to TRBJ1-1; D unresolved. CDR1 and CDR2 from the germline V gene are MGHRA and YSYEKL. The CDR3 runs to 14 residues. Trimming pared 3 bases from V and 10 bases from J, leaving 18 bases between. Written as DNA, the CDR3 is TGCGCCAGCAGCCACGGACGGGGAACAGAGTCAGCTTTCTTT. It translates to CASSHGRGTESAFF.

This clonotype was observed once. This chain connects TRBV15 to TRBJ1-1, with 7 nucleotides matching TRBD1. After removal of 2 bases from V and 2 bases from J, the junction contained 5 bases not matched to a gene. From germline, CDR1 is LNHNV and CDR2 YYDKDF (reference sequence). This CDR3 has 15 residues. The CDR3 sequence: CATSRRQGINTEAFF. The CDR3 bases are TGTGCCACCAGCAGAAGACAGGGCATAAACACTGAAGCTTTCTTT. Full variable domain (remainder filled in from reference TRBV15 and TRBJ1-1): DAMVIQNPRYQVTQFGKPVTLSCSQTLNHNVMYWYQQKSSQAPKLLFHYYDKDFNNEADTPDNFQSRRPNTSFCFLDIRSPGLGDTAMYLCATSRRQGINTEAFFGQGTRLTVV.

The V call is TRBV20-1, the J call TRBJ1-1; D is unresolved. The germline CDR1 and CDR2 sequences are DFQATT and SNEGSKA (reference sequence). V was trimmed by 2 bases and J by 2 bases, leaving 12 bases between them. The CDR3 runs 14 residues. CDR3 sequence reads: CSARFRPGNTEAFF. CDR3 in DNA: TGCAGTGCTAGATTTAGGCCAGGAAACACTGAAGCTTTCTTT.

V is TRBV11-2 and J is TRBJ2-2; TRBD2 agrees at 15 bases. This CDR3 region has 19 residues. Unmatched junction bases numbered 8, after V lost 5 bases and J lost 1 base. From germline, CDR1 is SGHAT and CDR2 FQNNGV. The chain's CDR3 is CASSIGMGLAGGNTGELFF. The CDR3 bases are TGTGCCAGCAGCATTGGGATGGGACTAGCGGGGGGGAACACCGGGGAGCTGTTTTTT. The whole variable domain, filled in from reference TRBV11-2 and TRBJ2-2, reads EAGVAQSPRYKIIEKRQSVAFWCNPISGHATLYWYQQILGQGPKLLIQFQNNGVVDDSQLPKDRFSAERLKGVDSTLKIQPAKLEDSAVYLCASSIGMGLAGGNTGELFFGEGSRLTVL.

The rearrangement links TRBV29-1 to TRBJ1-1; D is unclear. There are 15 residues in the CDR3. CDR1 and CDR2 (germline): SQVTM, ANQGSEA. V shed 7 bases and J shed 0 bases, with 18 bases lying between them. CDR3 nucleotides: TGCAGCGCCAGTCTACGACTAAACATGAACACTGAAGCTTTCTTT. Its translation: CSASLRLNMNTEAFF.

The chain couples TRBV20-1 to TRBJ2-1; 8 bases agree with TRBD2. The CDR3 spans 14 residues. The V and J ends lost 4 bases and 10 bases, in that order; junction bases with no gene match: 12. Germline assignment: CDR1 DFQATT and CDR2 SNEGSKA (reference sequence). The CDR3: CSAMSGRRRGEQFF. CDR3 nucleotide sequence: TGCAGTGCTATGAGCGGGAGAAGGAGAGGCGAGCAGTTCTTC.

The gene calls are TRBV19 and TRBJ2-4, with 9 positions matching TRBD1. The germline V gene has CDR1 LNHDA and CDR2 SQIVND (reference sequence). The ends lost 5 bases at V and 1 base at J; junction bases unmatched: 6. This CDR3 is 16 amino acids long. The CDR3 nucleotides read TGTGCCAGTAGTCCCACAGGGGGCTACGCCAAAAACATTCAGTACTTC. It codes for CASSPTGGYAKNIQYF.

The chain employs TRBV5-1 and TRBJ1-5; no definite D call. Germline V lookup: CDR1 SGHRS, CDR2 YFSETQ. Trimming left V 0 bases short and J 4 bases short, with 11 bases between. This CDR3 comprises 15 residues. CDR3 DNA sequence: TGCGCCAGCAGCTTGGGGTCGTCAGATAATCAGCCCCAGCATTTT. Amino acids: CASSLGSSDNQPQHF.

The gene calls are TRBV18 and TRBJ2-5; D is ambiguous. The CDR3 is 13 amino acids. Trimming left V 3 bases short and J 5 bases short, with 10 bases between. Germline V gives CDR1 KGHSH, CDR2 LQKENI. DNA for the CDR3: TGTGCCAGCTCACCGGTCGATGGCGAGACCCAGTACTTC. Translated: CASSPVDGETQYF.

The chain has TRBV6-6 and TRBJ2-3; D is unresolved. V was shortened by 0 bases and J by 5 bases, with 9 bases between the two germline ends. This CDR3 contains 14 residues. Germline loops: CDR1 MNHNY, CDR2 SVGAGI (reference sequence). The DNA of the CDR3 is TGTGCCAGCAGTTACTCTGTGAGTTTAGATACGCAGTATTTT. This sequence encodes CASSYSVSLDTQYF.

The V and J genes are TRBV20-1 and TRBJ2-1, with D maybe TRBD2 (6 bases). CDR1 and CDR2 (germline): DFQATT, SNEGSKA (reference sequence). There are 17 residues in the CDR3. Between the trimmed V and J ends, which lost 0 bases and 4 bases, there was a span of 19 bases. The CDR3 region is CSARDAPLATIYNEQFF. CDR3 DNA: TGCAGTGCTAGAGATGCCCCACTAGCCACCATTTACAATGAGCAGTTCTTC.

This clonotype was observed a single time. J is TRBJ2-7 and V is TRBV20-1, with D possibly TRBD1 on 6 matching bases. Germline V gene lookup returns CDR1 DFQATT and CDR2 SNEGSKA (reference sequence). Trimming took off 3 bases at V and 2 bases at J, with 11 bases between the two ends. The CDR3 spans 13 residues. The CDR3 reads CSARWGLAYEQYF. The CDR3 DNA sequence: TGCAGTGCTAGGTGGGGGCTCGCCTACGAGCAGTACTTC.

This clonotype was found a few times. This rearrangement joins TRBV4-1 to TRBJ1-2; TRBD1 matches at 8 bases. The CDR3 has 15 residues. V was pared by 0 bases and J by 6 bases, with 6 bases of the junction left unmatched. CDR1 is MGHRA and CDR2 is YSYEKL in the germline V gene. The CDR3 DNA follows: TGCGCCAGCAGCCAAGATTCGGACAGGGTCGATGGCTACACCTTC. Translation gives CASSQDSDRVDGYTF.

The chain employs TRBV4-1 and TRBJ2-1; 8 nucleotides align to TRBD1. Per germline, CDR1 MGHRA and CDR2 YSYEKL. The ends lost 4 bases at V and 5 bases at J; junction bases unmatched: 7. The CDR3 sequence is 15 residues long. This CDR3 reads CASSPGTGLDNEQFF. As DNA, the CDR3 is TGCGCCAGCAGCCCTGGGACAGGTTTGGACAATGAGCAGTTCTTC.

Written as DNA, the CDR3 is TGTGCCAGCAGCTTGGGGTACAGGGGGCGCTTCACAGATACGCAGTATTTT. Translating it yields CASSLGYRGRFTDTQYF. V is TRBV5-6 and J is TRBJ2-3; 9 bases line up with TRBD1. CDR1 and CDR2 (germline): SGHDT, YYEEEE. The CDR3 is 17 amino acids. V lost 0 bases to trimming and J lost 2 bases; unmatched junction nucleotides: 7.

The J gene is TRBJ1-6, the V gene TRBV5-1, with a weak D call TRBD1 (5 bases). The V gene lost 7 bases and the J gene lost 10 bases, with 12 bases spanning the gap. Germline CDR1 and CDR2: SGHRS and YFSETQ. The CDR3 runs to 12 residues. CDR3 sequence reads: CASRRESSPLHF. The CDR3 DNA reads TGCGCCAGCCGCAGGGAGTCATCACCCCTCCACTTT. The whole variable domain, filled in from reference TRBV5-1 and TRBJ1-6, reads KAGVTQTPRYLIKTRGQQVTLSCSPISGHRSVSWYQQTPGQGLQFLFEYFSETQRNKGNFPGRFSGRQFSNSRSEMNVSTLELGDSALYLCASRRESSPLHFGNGTRLTVT.